These 27 T cell receptor beta chains share one sample of origin, sequenced in a study of blood T cells in healthy people across ages. Combining a sample-barcoded 5' primer with a J-beta primer mix, a second PCR ran for about 7 to 11 cycles. A single record per CDR3 protein comes from TCRdb applying MiXCR to the 5' RACE reads. The table shows 1.4 million or so distinct CDR3 sequences, with approximately 42% occurring only once. The sequencing sample was made of blood. These receptors all come from a woman younger than 30 in good health.

This clonotype was found a few times. The V gene is TRBV4-3, the J gene TRBJ2-1; 9 bases line up with TRBD2. Germline trimming cut 5 bases from V and 4 bases from J; bases unmatched to any gene: 6. CDR3 length: 15 amino acids. The V gene's germline CDR1 is LGHNA and CDR2 YSLEER. CDR3 in amino acids: CASSYGLAGYNEQFF. The CDR3 DNA sequence: TGCGCCAGCAGCTATGGTCTAGCGGGGTACAATGAGCAGTTCTTC.

Comments on this clonotype: A far larger clone is off by one base, so a read error is likely. The chain links TRBV28 to TRBJ2-1; TRBD2 matches at 10 bases. CDR3 length: 14 residues. Trimming removed 8 bases from V and 3 bases from J; junction bases left unmatched: 4. Germline CDR1 and CDR2: MDHEN and SYDVKM. This CDR3 reads CASCRTSGYNEQFF. In DNA form, the CDR3 reads TGTGCCAGCTGCCGGACTAGCGGCTACAATGAGCAGTTCTTC.

This sequence joins TRBV27 and TRBJ2-2; 8 nucleotides line up with TRBD1. Germline CDR1 reads MNHEY; CDR2 reads SMNVEV (reference sequence). The CDR3 contains 16 residues. V dropped 5 bases and J dropped 5; count of bases not matched to a gene: 10. The CDR3, as DNA: TGTGCCAGCAGTCCATACGGACAGGGCGGAACCGGGGAGCTGTTTTTT. It translates to CASSPYGQGGTGELFF.

The V call is TRBV4-1, the J call TRBJ2-6; D is possibly TRBD2 (5 bases). In germline, CDR1 is MGHRA, CDR2 YSYEKL. This CDR3 comprises 13 residues. The V and J ends lost 6 bases and 9 bases respectively, with 12 bases between them. CDR3 sequence: CASSGRRDNVLTF. As DNA, the CDR3 is TGCGCCAGCAGTGGGAGACGAGACAACGTCCTGACTTTC.

This clonotype was detected a few times. The J gene is TRBJ2-1, the V gene TRBV12-3 or TRBV12-4; 8 nucleotides match TRBD1. The CDR3 runs 16 residues. V was clipped by 6 bases and J by 2 bases; unmatched bases: 9. The CDR3 DNA is TGTGCCAGCAGATCACCCGGGACAGGTGCCTACAATGAGCAGTTCTTC. Amino acid sequence: CASRSPGTGAYNEQFF.

The rearrangement uses TRBV7-9 and TRBJ2-1, with TRBD1 identical over 8 bases. J was trimmed by 6 bases and V by 2 bases; bases with no gene match: 15. This CDR3 spans 18 amino acids. Germline CDR1 is SEHNR and CDR2 is FQNEAQ (reference sequence). CDR3 DNA sequence: TGTGCCAGCAGCTTACAGTTCGACAGGGGAGCCCTTCGCAATGAGCAGTTCTTC. Residues: CASSLQFDRGALRNEQFF.

The chain has TRBV3-1 and TRBJ2-1, with D maybe TRBD2 (5 bases). The CDR3 length is 18 residues. V lost 3 bases and J 4 bases, leaving 22 bases between the germline ends. CDR1 is LGHDT and CDR2 is YNNKEL in the germline V gene (reference sequence). The CDR3 protein is CASSHELGWMKRYNEQFF. Written as DNA, the CDR3 is TGTGCCAGCAGCCACGAACTGGGTTGGATGAAGCGGTACAATGAGCAGTTCTTC.

Points on this clonotype: At one of its ends the junction is not consistent with the germline gene, which may arise from a read error. The rearrangement links TRBV10-3 to TRBJ1-2; TRBD1 is a possible D gene (5 bases). The CDR3 has 14 amino acids. From germline, CDR1 is ENHRY and CDR2 SYGVKD. The CDR3 nucleotides are TGTGCCATCAGTGACGGGGGGTTCGCCTATGGCTGCACCTTC. This translates into CAISDGGFAYGCTF.

The chain joins TRBV7-2 to TRBJ2-7; D is unresolved. V dropped 5 bases and J dropped 0 bases, with 11 bases sitting between them. This CDR3 is built from 14 residues. In germline, CDR1 is SGHTA, CDR2 FQGNSA. The CDR3 spells CASSPRVFSYEQYF. For the CDR3, the DNA is TGTGCCAGCAGCCCTCGAGTTTTCTCCTACGAGCAGTACTTC.

This clonotype was seen more than once but under ten times. The chain joins TRBV3-1 to TRBJ2-1; D not certain. The CDR3 runs to 12 residues. Trimming stripped 5 bases from V and 6 bases from J, with 8 bases between. The V gene's germline CDR1 is LGHDT and CDR2 YNNKEL (reference sequence). CDR3: CASSAVFNEQFF. The CDR3 DNA sequence: TGTGCCAGCAGCGCCGTCTTCAATGAGCAGTTCTTC.

The chain carries TRBV20-1 and TRBJ2-1; 8 bases agree with TRBD2. Per germline, CDR1 DFQATT and CDR2 SNEGSKA (reference sequence). J was trimmed by 6 bases and V by 1 base; bases with no gene match: 8. The CDR3 loop spans 15 amino acids. Here the CDR3 DNA reads TGCAGTGCTAGAGGTTGGGGTAGCGGGGTCAATGAGCAGTTCTTC. Translation: CSARGWGSGVNEQFF.

There are many counts of this clonotype. The chain carries TRBV11-1 and TRBJ2-5; possible D gene TRBD1, 5 bases. This CDR3 has 13 residues. Germline V gene lookup returns CDR1 SGHAT and CDR2 FQDESV (reference sequence). The ends were cut back, 4 bases at V and 2 bases at J, with 8 bases in the middle. The CDR3 reads CASSSRQQETQYF. CDR3 DNA sequence: TGTGCCAGCAGCTCCCGACAGCAAGAGACCCAGTACTTC.

This clonotype came up a few times. The rearrangement uses TRBV7-3 and TRBJ2-1; TRBD1 matches 8 bases. Judging by the DNA end, TRBJ2-7 fits better; the J call may be wrong. This CDR3 has 17 residues. The V gene's germline CDR1 is SGHTA and CDR2 FQGTGA. The CDR3 DNA sequence: TGTGCCAGCAGCATGGATGGGACAGGAGGCTCCTACAATGAGCAGTACTTC. This gives the protein CASSMDGTGGSYNEQYF.

The V call is TRBV24-1, the J call TRBJ2-3; 10 nucleotides match TRBD2. From germline, CDR1 is KGHDR and CDR2 SFDVKD. V dropped 0 bases and J dropped 1; count of bases not matched to a gene: 0. This CDR3 region has 16 residues. The CDR3 DNA sequence: TGTGCCACCAGTGATTTGCTAGCGGGAGGCACAGATACGCAGTATTTT. Translating it yields CATSDLLAGGTDTQYF.

J is TRBJ2-4 and V is TRBV10-3, with 8 bases identical to TRBD1. The V gene end was trimmed by 6 bases and the J gene end by 8 bases; junction bases not matched to a gene: 9. CDR3 length equals 14 residues. In germline, CDR1 is ENHRY, CDR2 SYGVKD. CDR3 in amino acids: CAISLDRGADIQYF. CDR3 DNA sequence: TGTGCCATCAGCCTCGACAGGGGTGCTGACATTCAGTACTTC.

The CDR3 is CASSQEGASDYGYTF. CDR3 DNA sequence: TGCGCCAGCAGCCAAGAGGGAGCTTCTGATTATGGCTACACCTTC. The chain has TRBV4-1 and TRBJ1-2; D gene ambiguous. Trimming shortened V by 0 bases and J by 5 bases, and 13 bases separated the two germline ends. The CDR3 totals 15 residues. From germline, CDR1 is MGHRA and CDR2 YSYEKL.

Comments on this clonotype: A read error may account for a junction end that differs from germline. V usage is TRBV2 and J usage is TRBJ2-1; 8 bases are a match to TRBD1. This CDR3 region has 14 residues. Per the germline V gene, CDR1 is SNHLY and CDR2 is FYNNEI. The CDR3 loop reads CASSENPGGNERFF. DNA of the CDR3: TGTGCCAGCAGTGAAAATCCAGGGGGCAATGAGCGGTTCTTC. The full variable domain, in which reference TRBV2 and TRBJ2-1 provide the parts outside the CDR3, is EPEVTQTPSHQVTQMGQEVILRCVPISNHLYFYWYRQILGQKVEFLVSFYNNEISEKSEIFDDQFSVERPDGSNFTLKIRSTKLEDSAMYFCASSENPGGNERFFGPGTRLTVL.

This clonotype appeared many times. The chain employs TRBV12-3 or TRBV12-4 and TRBJ1-2; D is unclear. V gave up 7 bases and J gave up 11 bases, with 11 bases separating them. This CDR3 is built from 10 residues. CDR3 in DNA: TGTGCCAGCAATTGGCCTGGGTACACCTTC. Amino acids: CASNWPGYTF.

This clonotype was counted a few times. The rearrangement joins TRBV29-1 to TRBJ1-2, with 11 nucleotides matching TRBD1. The CDR3 is 15 amino acids. Unmatched junction bases numbered 11, after V lost 5 bases and J lost 6 bases. CDR1 SQVTM and CDR2 ANQGSEA come from the germline V gene. The CDR3 nucleotides read TGCAGCGTTAGGACTCCGGGACAGGGGGTACATGGCTACACCTTC. Protein product: CSVRTPGQGVHGYTF.

This clonotype was observed a few times. The chain carries TRBV20-1 and TRBJ2-7; 9 bases line up with TRBD2. Germline CDR1 DFQATT, CDR2 SNEGSKA (reference sequence). V dropped 6 bases and J dropped 3; count of bases not matched to a gene: 12. The CDR3 covers 15 residues. CDR3 protein: CSAAPGLARSYEQYF. The CDR3 DNA follows: TGCAGTGCAGCACCGGGACTAGCACGGAGCTACGAGCAGTACTTC.

This rearrangement joins TRBV6-5 to TRBJ2-3, with D possibly TRBD2 on 5 matching bases. V was trimmed by 6 bases and J by 2 bases, leaving 18 bases between them. The CDR3 extends over 16 amino acids. Germline V gene sequence: CDR1 MNHEY, CDR2 SVGAGI. In nucleotides, the CDR3 is TGTGCCAGCAGCCAAAACAGCGCCGGGGTCACAGATACGCAGTATTTT. Its translation: CASSQNSAGVTDTQYF.

The chain carries TRBV5-1 and TRBJ1-1, with D perhaps TRBD1 (6 bases). CDR1 and CDR2 from the germline V gene are SGHRS and YFSETQ. V lost 5 bases and J lost 3, with 17 bases in between. This CDR3 region has 15 residues. The CDR3 nucleotides read TGCGCCAGCAGTGTCGGACAGCCGGGGGACACTGAAGCTTTCTTT. Amino acid sequence: CASSVGQPGDTEAFF.

The V gene is TRBV2, the J gene TRBJ2-1; D unclear. The germline V gene has CDR1 SNHLY and CDR2 FYNNEI. V dropped 7 bases and J dropped 1 base, with 14 bases sitting between them. The CDR3 has 15 residues. This CDR3 reads CASTTNWRSYNEQFF. CDR3 in DNA: TGTGCCAGCACCACCAACTGGCGTTCCTACAATGAGCAGTTCTTC.

The V call is TRBV4-1, the J call TRBJ2-7; no firm D call. Germline values: CDR1 MGHRA, CDR2 YSYEKL. The CDR3 contains 15 residues. Trimming took off 0 bases at V and 3 bases at J, with 12 bases between the two ends. The CDR3 sequence is CASSQDWRQNYEQYF. The CDR3 nucleotides are TGCGCCAGCAGCCAAGATTGGCGGCAGAACTACGAGCAGTACTTC.

V is TRBV30 and J is TRBJ2-1, with TRBD2 identical over 9 bases. Germline trimming cut 0 bases from V and 5 bases from J; bases unmatched to any gene: 14. Germline values: CDR1 GTSNPN, CDR2 SVGIG (reference sequence). The CDR3 length is 18 residues. The chain's CDR3 is CAWSVRRGRAVRDNEQFF. CDR3 nucleotide sequence: TGTGCCTGGAGTGTACGGCGCGGGAGGGCCGTAAGGGACAATGAGCAGTTCTTC. The whole variable domain, filled in from reference TRBV30 and TRBJ2-1, reads SQTIHQWPATLVQPVGSPLSLECTVEGTSNPNLYWYRQAAGRGLQLLFYSVGIGQISSEVPQNLSASRPQDRQFILSSKKLLLSDSGFYLCAWSVRRGRAVRDNEQFFGPGTRLTVL.

This clonotype showed up many times. This chain uses TRBV29-1 with TRBJ2-7, with D hard to call. The V and J ends lost 3 bases and 1 base respectively, with 7 bases between them. The CDR3 sequence is 12 residues long. Germline lookup yields CDR1 SQVTM and CDR2 ANQGSEA. The CDR3 coding sequence is TGCAGCGTTGAGGACGGGTCCTACGAGCAGTACTTC. Translation gives CSVEDGSYEQYF.

There are a few counts of this clonotype. V and J are TRBV6-5 and TRBJ1-5; D remains unclear. The germline CDR1 and CDR2 sequences are MNHEY and SVGAGI. Trimming pared 0 bases from V and 6 bases from J, leaving 9 bases between. This CDR3 comprises 14 residues. Here the CDR3 reads CASSYSMGFQPQHF. The DNA for the CDR3 is TGTGCCAGCAGTTACTCGATGGGATTTCAGCCCCAGCATTTT.